A selection of T cell receptor beta chains follows, all from one sample in a study of T cell responses to AZD1222 COVID-19 vaccine. Assay used: immunoSEQ multiplex PCR; TCRdb lists only in-frame clones, some missing. The sample shows around 210,000 clones, about 94% of them seen only once. The sample here was peripheral blood, taken 28 days after the second dose of the MenACWY control vaccine. Receptors were obtained from an adult who received the MenACWY meningococcal vaccine as a control. The CDR3 runs from the conserved cysteine through the conserved F or W. The D gene is left open where the match is weak. A clone size is listed for some rows: how often the clone was seen (once, few, many), or a class if it is expanded.

V,J,D,size,DNA,CDR3
TRBV21-1,TRBJ2-3,NA,NA,TGTGCCAGCAGCAAAGAGCCGGGACTGCAAGATACGCAGTATTTT,CASSKEPGLQDTQYF
TRBV9,TRBJ2-7,NA,NA,TGTGCCAGCAGCGTAGGATACGATAGCGAGCAGTACTTC,CASSVGYDSEQYF
TRBV5-4,TRBJ1-1,NA,once,TGTGCCAGCAGCTTGCGGGGAGGCACTGAAGCTTTCTTT,CASSLRGGTEAFF
TRBV28,TRBJ2-7,NA,NA,TGTGCCAGCAGTCGGGGAGACACAGCCTACGAGCAGTACTTC,CASSRGDTAYEQYF
TRBV11-2,TRBJ2-5,NA,NA,TGTGCCAGCAGTTCACCCGAGGGAGAGACCCAGTACTTC,CASSSPEGETQYF
TRBV27,TRBJ1-5,NA,NA,TGTGCCAGCAGTTTATTCAGGGGAGGGCCATTGTCCCAGCATTTT,CASSLFRGGPLSQHF
TRBV5-6,TRBJ2-7,NA,NA,TGTGCCAGCAGCTCCCTGGACTACGAGCAGTACTTC,CASSSLDYEQYF
TRBV19,TRBJ2-7,NA,NA,TGTGCCAGTAGTATGTATGGTAACAGCCCCTACGAGCAGTACTTC,CASSMYGNSPYEQYF
TRBV3-1/TRBV3-2,TRBJ2-7,TRBD2,once,TGTGCCAGCAGCCGACGGACTAGCGGGAGCTCCTACGAGCAGTACTTC,CASSRRTSGSSYEQYF
TRBV18,TRBJ1-1,NA,NA,TGTGCCAGCTCACCACGTGTGGTACAGTCTTCTGAAGCTTTCTTT,CASSPRVVQSSEAFF
TRBV6-5,TRBJ1-2,NA,NA,TGTGCCAGCAGACCCTCCAGGGGCGCGGACTATGGCTACACCTTC,CASRPSRGADYGYTF
TRBV27,TRBJ2-1,TRBD2,NA,TGTGCCAGCCCCTCGGGGGGGGGAAACAATGAGCAGTTCTTC,CASPSGGGNNEQFF
TRBV2,TRBJ1-1,TRBD1,once,TGTGCCAGCAGTGAAAGGACAGGGGTTAACACTGAAGCTTTCTTT,CASSERTGVNTEAFF
TRBV7-9,TRBJ1-5,TRBD1,NA,TGTGCCAGCAGCTCCGGACAGGCGGCAAGCAATCAGCCCCAGCATTTT,CASSSGQAASNQPQHF
TRBV28,TRBJ1-6,TRBD1,NA,TGTGCCAGTTCGGATATGACAGGGGATCTCTCACCCCTCCACTTT,CASSDMTGDLSPLHF
TRBV18,TRBJ2-2,NA,NA,TGTGCCAGCTCACCACCAGGGGAAGTTAACACCGGGGAGCTGTTTTTT,CASSPPGEVNTGELFF
TRBV28,TRBJ2-1,NA,NA,TGTGCCAGCGGGAACAAAGGGCTACCTAATGAGCAGTTCTTC,CASGNKGLPNEQFF
TRBV7-2,TRBJ2-1,TRBD2,NA,TGTGCCAGCAGCTCGGGGACTAGCGGCTCCTACAATGAGCAGTTCTTC,CASSSGTSGSYNEQFF
TRBV2,TRBJ2-1,TRBD2,NA,TGTGCCAGCGGGGGGGGTGCCACAGGCCCCCAGTTCTTC,CASGGGATGPQFF
TRBV13,TRBJ2-7,TRBD1,NA,TGTGCCAGCAGCTTAGGGGACAGGGGTATTCAGTCCTACGAGCAGTACTTC,CASSLGDRGIQSYEQYF
TRBV30,TRBJ1-2,TRBD1,NA,TGTGCCTGGAGTGGCGGGGACAGGGGCGACTATGGCTACACCTTC,CAWSGGDRGDYGYTF
TRBV14,TRBJ2-7,TRBD2,NA,TGTGCCAGCAGCCTGAGCGGGGGGGAATACGAGCAGTACTTC,CASSLSGGEYEQYF
TRBV3-1/TRBV3-2,TRBJ1-6,NA,few,TGTGCCAGCAGCCAAAGACAGAATAATTCACCCCTCCACTTT,CASSQRQNNSPLHF
TRBV7-8,TRBJ1-6,NA,NA,TGTGCCAGCAGCTTTGAGGGGTTAGGTTCACCCCTCCACTTT,CASSFEGLGSPLHF
TRBV11-2,TRBJ1-3,NA,NA,TGTGCCAGCAGCTTATCCGGCAACTCTGGAAACACCATATATTTT,CASSLSGNSGNTIYF
TRBV6-2/TRBV6-3,TRBJ2-7,NA,NA,TGTGCCAGCAGTTCAGATACCTCAGGGACGGTGCACGAGCAGTACTTC,CASSSDTSGTVHEQYF
TRBV19,TRBJ2-3,TRBD1,NA,TGTGCCAGTAGGACAGGGCTAAGGACAGATACGCAGTATTTT,CASRTGLRTDTQYF
TRBV20-1,TRBJ2-1,TRBD2,NA,TGCAGTGCGCGGGGGAGCGAGCAGTTCTTC,CSARGSEQFF
TRBV12-3/TRBV12-4,TRBJ2-1,TRBD1,NA,TGTGCCAGCAGATGGACAGGGGTCAATGAGCAGTTCTTC,CASRWTGVNEQFF
TRBV6-6,TRBJ1-2,NA,NA,TGTGCCAGCAGCCTACCCTTGGGCAATTACTATGGCTACACCTTC,CASSLPLGNYYGYTF
TRBV2,TRBJ2-7,NA,NA,TGTGCCAGCAACCTACAGGGAGCCTACGAGCAGTACTTC,CASNLQGAYEQYF
TRBV5-1,TRBJ2-7,TRBD1,once,TGCGCCAGCAGCCCGGGGACAGCCTCCTACGAGCAGTACTTC,CASSPGTASYEQYF
TRBV20-1,TRBJ2-7,TRBD2,once,TGCAGTGCTAGTGGGGTAATAGCGGGAGGAACGACCTACGAGCAGTACTTC,CSASGVIAGGTTYEQYF
TRBV7-6,TRBJ2-7,TRBD1,once,TGTGCCAGCAGCTTGAGTCCGGGACAGGGGGGAAGCGAGCAGTACTTC,CASSLSPGQGGSEQYF
TRBV7-9,TRBJ1-1,NA,NA,TGTGCCAGCAGCTTCGGGGAGGAAGCTTTCTTT,CASSFGEEAFF